One and the same sample provided the 9 T cell receptor beta chains below, sequenced in a study of cytomegalovirus exposure and HLA in healthy donors. The PCR contained 60 Vbeta and 13 Jbeta primers. Clones were read by immunoSEQ multiplex PCR, and TCRdb kept only the in-frame ones, dropping some. This table has approximately 210,000 clones, approximately 83% appearing once. The sequenced material came from PBMCs. The receptors were sampled from a woman between 45 and 65 years old in good health and CMV-seropositive.

The CDR3 loop reads CASSPGTGARAEAFF. The CDR3 DNA sequence: TGTGCCAGCTCACCAGGGACAGGGGCCCGGGCTGAAGCTTTCTTT. The chain employs TRBV18 and TRBJ1-1, with 10 bases lining up with TRBD1. Germline CDR1 KGHSH, CDR2 LQKENI. CDR3 length equals 15 residues. V lost 2 bases, J lost 6 bases, and 6 bases stayed unmatched. Drawing the rest from reference TRBV18 and TRBJ1-1, the complete variable domain is NAGVMQNPRHLVRRRGQEARLRCSPMKGHSHVYWYRQLPEEGLKFMVYLQKENIIDESGMPKERFSAEFPKEGPSILRIQQVVRGDSAAYFCASSPGTGARAEAFFGQGTRLTVV.

V is TRBV7-9 and J is TRBJ1-1, with 9 bases lining up with TRBD1. The CDR3 is 15 residues long. V was clipped by 5 bases and J by 4 bases; unmatched bases: 8. Germline CDR1 and CDR2: SEHNR and FQNEAQ (reference sequence). DNA of the CDR3: TGTGCCAGCAGCACCCGACAGGGGGAGGGCACTGAAGCTTTCTTT. It specifies CASSTRQGEGTEAFF.

The genes are TRBV5-1 and TRBJ1-1; tentatively, D is TRBD1 (5 bases). From germline, CDR1 is SGHRS and CDR2 YFSETQ. CDR3 size: 16 residues. V gave up 4 bases and J gave up 3 bases, with 19 bases separating them. The CDR3 sequence: CASSPVGGAFYTEAFF. In nucleotides, the CDR3 is TGCGCCAGCAGCCCCGTGGGGGGAGCGTTTTACACTGAAGCTTTCTTT.

This rearrangement joins TRBV4-2 to TRBJ2-3; TRBD2 matches 7 bases. Trimming cost V 4 bases and J 2 bases; bases outside gene matches: 9. The CDR3 is 16 amino acids. CDR1 is LGHNA and CDR2 is YNFKEQ in the germline V gene. The CDR3 region is CASSPKGGGHTDTQYF. For the CDR3, the DNA is TGTGCCAGCAGCCCCAAGGGCGGGGGTCACACAGATACGCAGTATTTT.

The chain recombines TRBV19 with TRBJ1-4; tentative D call: TRBD1 (5 bases). Germline lookup yields CDR1 LNHDA and CDR2 SQIVND (reference sequence). CDR3 length equals 12 residues. The V gene lost 5 bases and the J gene lost 8 bases, with 9 bases spanning the gap. This CDR3 is CASSWSGEKLFF. CDR3 DNA: TGTGCCAGTAGTTGGTCAGGGGAAAAACTGTTTTTT. Together with reference TRBV19 and TRBJ1-4, the CDR3 gives the full variable domain: DGGITQSPKYLFRKEGQNVTLSCEQNLNHDAMYWYRQDPGQGLRLIYYSQIVNDFQKGDIAEGYSVSREKKESFPLTVTSAQKNPTAFYLCASSWSGEKLFFGSGTQLSVL.

This clone was counted only a few times. The rearrangement links TRBV4-1 to TRBJ2-5; D not certain. Trimming took off 2 bases at V and 2 bases at J, with 6 bases between the two ends. CDR3 length: 13 amino acids. The V gene's germline CDR1 is MGHRA and CDR2 YSYEKL. The CDR3 DNA sequence: TGCGCCAGCAGCCAACCAACACAAGAGACCCAGTACTTC. Translated: CASSQPTQETQYF.

This clone was recorded only once. An end of the junction differs from the germline gene, which may be a read error. This chain joins TRBV4-2 and TRBJ2-5, with 10 bases that match TRBD1. The J call may be wrong; the DNA end is better matched by TRBJ2-7. Germline CDR1 is LGHNA and CDR2 is YNFKEQ. There are 15 residues in the CDR3. DNA of the CDR3: TGTGCCAGCAGTCAAGGGACAGGGGAGACCTACGAGCAGTACTTC. It yields the protein CASSQGTGETYEQYF.

This clone was seen a single time. This rearrangement joins TRBV20-1 to TRBJ2-5; unclear D gene. With 6 bases removed from V and 5 bases from J, the gap between germline ends came to 10 bases. CDR3 length equals 11 residues. The germline V gene encodes CDR1 DFQATT and CDR2 SNEGSKA (reference sequence). Written as DNA, the CDR3 is TGCAGTGCCCCTTGCGAGGAGACCCAGTACTTC. Its protein product is CSAPCEETQYF.

The chain is built from TRBV29-1 and TRBJ1-3; no firm D call. Trimming stripped 5 bases from V and 2 bases from J, with 10 bases between. The CDR3 loop spans 13 amino acids. The germline CDR1 and CDR2 sequences are SQVTM and ANQGSEA. The CDR3 coding sequence is TGCAGCGTTTACTCGCCCCCTGGAAACACCATATATTTT. This translates into CSVYSPPGNTIYF.